This TCR beta chain was captured by sequencing in a study of OX40 agonist ivuxolimab in advanced cancers. Sequencing was performed with immunoSEQ multiplex PCR; in TCRdb, only in-frame clones are kept and a portion is missing. The sample lists more than 11,000 clones, 80% occurring once. The CDR3 has 15 residues. Trimming took 2 bases from V and 7 from J; bases not matched to a gene: 10. The TCR comes from an adult with an advanced solid tumor such as melanoma, head and neck, liver or kidney cancer. The sample consisted of CD4+ or CD8+ T cells sorted from blood, taken in a trial of the OX40 agonist ivuxolimab. J is TRBJ1-2 and V is TRBV6-7, with 7 positions matching TRBD1. TRBV6-7 is treated as an ORF (open reading frame) with a function not yet certain. CDR3 nucleotide sequence: TGTGCCAGCAGTTACGCGACCGGGACAGCGGGTGGCTACACCTTC. Protein sequence: CASSYATGTAGGYTF.